The 7 T cell receptor beta chains reported below all come from one sample, sequenced in a study of T cell responses to AZD1222 COVID-19 vaccine. Sequenced by immunoSEQ multiplex PCR; TCRdb stores in-frame clones only, minus some. The data show 150,000 to 200,000 clones, 80% to 95% seen once. Sequencing used peripheral blood, obtained on day 0 of AZD1222 vaccination. Receptor source: an adult in good health.

The chain carries TRBV3-1 (or the pseudogene TRBV3-2) and TRBJ1-2; D is ambiguous. The CDR3 consists of 15 residues. The germline V gene has CDR1 LGHDT and CDR2 YNNKEL (reference sequence). The V gene lost 4 bases and the J gene lost 8 bases, with 20 bases spanning the gap. CDR3 sequence (DNA): TGTGCCAGCAGCCTAGGGCGGGCAGCGGCGTTCGGCTACACCTTC. Translated: CASSLGRAAAFGYTF.

The chain combines TRBV6-5 with TRBJ1-1, with D hard to call. The CDR3 is 13 residues long. Trimming stripped 4 bases from V and 4 bases from J, with 10 bases between. Germline V gene data show CDR1 as MNHEY and CDR2 as SVGAGI. The DNA for the CDR3 is TGTGCCAGCAGTTCCGTGACTCGCACTGAAGCTTTCTTT. This encodes CASSSVTRTEAFF.

As concerns this clone: The sample has other DNA sequences that encode this CDR3 too. This chain joins TRBV7-9 and TRBJ1-4; 8 bases are a match to TRBD1. The CDR3 has 15 amino acids. The germline V gene has CDR1 SEHNR and CDR2 FQNEAQ (reference sequence). V was pared by 5 bases and J by 1 base, with 3 bases of the junction left unmatched. The CDR3 nucleotides are TGTGCCAGCAGCCGAGACAGGGGAACTAATGAAAAACTGTTTTTT. It codes for CASSRDRGTNEKLFF. Combining the CDR3 with reference TRBV7-9 and TRBJ1-4 gives the whole variable domain DTGVSQNPRHKITKRGQNVTFRCDPISEHNRLYWYRQTLGQGPEFLTYFQNEAQLEKSRLLSDRFSAERPKGSFSTLEIQRTEQGDSAMYLCASSRDRGTNEKLFFGSGTQLSVL.

The V and J genes are TRBV5-1 and TRBJ2-1; unclear D gene. V gave up 3 bases and J gave up 13 bases, with 17 bases separating them. Germline lookup yields CDR1 SGHRS and CDR2 YFSETQ. This CDR3 has 13 amino acids. This CDR3 is CASSSGMVAFQFF. The CDR3 DNA reads TGCGCCAGCAGCTCTGGCATGGTTGCGTTTCAGTTCTTC.

This sequence joins TRBV29-1 and TRBJ1-3, with D maybe TRBD1 (5 bases). V gave up 5 bases and J gave up 7 bases, with 9 bases separating them. The CDR3 runs to 11 residues. Germline V gene data show CDR1 as SQVTM and CDR2 as ANQGSEA. The CDR3 DNA follows: TGCAGCGTTCATCGGGGGAACACCATATATTTT. Translated, it gives CSVHRGNTIYF.

This chain connects TRBV6-1 to TRBJ1-2; D is ambiguous. Germline V gene sequence: CDR1 MNHNS, CDR2 SASEGT. V was clipped by 3 bases and J by 2 bases, with 7 bases between them. The CDR3 spans 13 residues. CDR3 protein: CASSEASNYGYTF. The CDR3 nucleotides are TGTGCCAGCAGTGAGGCCAGCAACTATGGCTACACCTTC.

The chain is built from TRBV11-2 and TRBJ1-1; D is perhaps TRBD1 (5 bases). Germline V CDR1 and CDR2: SGHAT, FQNNGV. The V end lost 5 bases, the J end lost 5 bases, and 15 bases lay between the germline ends. The CDR3 length is 14 residues. The CDR3 loop is CASSRGAVATEAFF. In nucleotides, the CDR3 is TGTGCCAGCAGCCGGGGCGCTGTGGCGACTGAAGCTTTCTTT.